The 23 T cell receptor beta chains presented below share a single source sample, sequenced in a study of T cell responses to AZD1222 COVID-19 vaccine. Here immunoSEQ multiplex PCR was the method, and the copy in TCRdb shows in-frame clones only, minus some. This sample has more than 150,000 clones, with 90% found just once. The specimen comprised peripheral blood, sampled 28 days after the second AZD1222 dose. The receptors here all came from an adult who received the AZD1222 COVID-19 vaccine.

J is TRBJ1-1 and V is TRBV3-1 (or the pseudogene TRBV3-2); the match to TRBD1 covers 7 bases. Germline V gene lookup returns CDR1 LGHDT and CDR2 YNNKEL (reference sequence). Trimming took 3 bases from V and 3 from J; bases not matched to a gene: 1. This CDR3 is built from 13 residues. CDR3 loop: CASSHTGDTEAFF. DNA for the CDR3: TGTGCCAGCAGCCACACAGGGGACACTGAAGCTTTCTTT.

The V and J genes are TRBV28 and TRBJ1-5, with D hard to call. The germline V gene has CDR1 MDHEN and CDR2 SYDVKM. V was trimmed by 4 bases and J by 6 bases, leaving 13 bases between them. The CDR3 is made up of 14 amino acids. The CDR3 region has the DNA TGTGCCAGCAGTTCAGGCAATGGCGGTCAGCCCCAGCATTTT. It specifies CASSSGNGGQPQHF.

The rearrangement links TRBV18 to TRBJ1-1; D is perhaps TRBD1 (6 bases). Trimming removed 3 bases from V and 12 bases from J, with 20 bases in between. CDR1 KGHSH and CDR2 LQKENI come from the germline V gene. The length of the CDR3 is 14 residues. The CDR3 DNA sequence: TGTGCCAGCTCACCTAGTACAGGGAGTCGAGAGACTTTCTTT. Translating it yields CASSPSTGSRETFF.

V usage is TRBV7-8 and J usage is TRBJ2-3; TRBD2 is a possible D gene (5 bases). The germline gives CDR1 SGHVS, CDR2 FQNEAQ. V lost 2 bases, J lost 6 bases, and 24 bases lay in between. The CDR3 covers 18 residues. The CDR3: CASSLIRSWGTRVDTQYF. CDR3 coding DNA: TGTGCCAGCAGCTTAATTCGGTCTTGGGGTACGAGGGTGGATACGCAGTATTTT.

This chain uses TRBV6-1 with TRBJ1-3; 7 nucleotides agree with TRBD1. Germline trimming cut 3 bases from V and 3 bases from J; bases unmatched to any gene: 2. Germline-derived CDR1 and CDR2 are MNHNS and SASEGT. The CDR3 runs 14 residues. CDR3: CASSDQGDGNTIYF. The CDR3 DNA reads TGTGCCAGCAGTGATCAGGGGGATGGAAACACCATATATTTT.

The chain carries TRBV18 and TRBJ2-7; possible D gene TRBD1, 6 bases. In germline, CDR1 is KGHSH, CDR2 LQKENI. The CDR3 loop spans 15 amino acids. The germline V and J ends were trimmed by 5 bases and 0 bases, with 14 bases remaining between them. The CDR3 sequence: CASSVTGSSSYEQYF. CDR3 DNA: TGTGCCAGCTCAGTGACAGGTTCTAGCTCCTACGAGCAGTACTTC.

V gene TRBV28 combines with J gene TRBJ1-2; 11 nucleotides agree with TRBD1. The length of the CDR3 is 18 residues. The trim removed 4 bases at V and 0 bases at J, leaving 10 bases unmatched. Germline CDR1 is MDHEN and CDR2 is SYDVKM. CDR3 sequence: CASSSPGQGAYTNYGYTF. For the CDR3, the DNA is TGTGCCAGCAGTTCCCCCGGACAGGGGGCGTACACTAACTATGGCTACACCTTC.

The chain is built from TRBV18 and TRBJ1-1; TRBD1 might be the D (6 bases). V was clipped by 6 bases and J by 2 bases, with 10 bases between them. CDR3 length: 13 residues. Germline V CDR1 and CDR2: KGHSH, LQKENI. The CDR3 loop is CASSQQGNTEAFF. The CDR3 DNA reads as TGTGCCAGCTCCCAACAGGGAAACACTGAAGCTTTCTTT.

This clone was detected once. The chain links TRBV2 to TRBJ1-5; D possibly corresponds to TRBD1 (5 bases). The germline V and J ends were trimmed by 6 bases and 6 bases, with 12 bases remaining between them. This CDR3 spans 13 amino acids. The germline V gene encodes CDR1 SNHLY and CDR2 FYNNEI. The CDR3 here is CASRMTEGQPQHF. CDR3 nucleotide sequence: TGTGCCAGCAGAATGACAGAGGGTCAGCCCCAGCATTTT. Combining the CDR3 with reference TRBV2 and TRBJ1-5 gives the whole variable domain EPEVTQTPSHQVTQMGQEVILRCVPISNHLYFYWYRQILGQKVEFLVSFYNNEISEKSEIFDDQFSVERPDGSNFTLKIRSTKLEDSAMYFCASRMTEGQPQHFGDGTRLSIL.

The genes are TRBV14 and TRBJ1-1, with D unclear. V shed 3 bases and J shed 5 bases, with 10 bases lying between them. The germline V gene encodes CDR1 SGHDN and CDR2 FVKESK. The CDR3 runs to 13 residues. The CDR3 coding sequence is TGTGCCAGCAGCCAGGTACCTTTAACTGAAGCTTTCTTT. Amino acid sequence: CASSQVPLTEAFF.

The gene calls are TRBV9 and TRBJ1-1; D is uncertain. Germline lookup yields CDR1 SGDLS and CDR2 YYNGEE. V shed 1 base and J shed 0 bases, with 4 bases lying between them. The CDR3 consists of 13 residues. The CDR3 DNA reads as TGTGCCAGCAGCGTACAGGTGAACACTGAAGCTTTCTTT. Its translation: CASSVQVNTEAFF.

This clone has just a few counts. The CDR3 sequence is CASSLRGAGGPRSPSYNEQFF. Here the CDR3 DNA reads TGTGCCAGCAGCTTACGGGGAGCGGGAGGGCCTAGATCCCCCTCCTACAATGAGCAGTTCTTC. J is TRBJ2-1 and V is TRBV7-3, with TRBD2 identical over 10 bases. V dropped 2 bases and J dropped 0; count of bases not matched to a gene: 16. The germline gives CDR1 SGHTA, CDR2 FQGTGA. The CDR3 length is 21 residues.

The chain employs TRBV5-1 and TRBJ2-7; D may be TRBD1 (5 bases). Trimming took 0 bases from V and 1 from J, leaving 20 bases between them. Per the germline V gene, CDR1 is SGHRS and CDR2 is YFSETQ. The CDR3 totals 18 residues. This CDR3 reads CASSLDGQGIVGSYEQYF. As DNA, the CDR3 is TGCGCCAGCAGCTTGGATGGTCAGGGAATCGTCGGGTCCTACGAGCAGTACTTC.

This chain uses TRBV5-5 with TRBJ2-5; no firm D call. This CDR3 has 13 residues. Trimming shortened V by 0 bases and J by 5 bases, and 8 bases separated the two germline ends. CDR1 and CDR2 (germline): SGHKS, YYEKEE (reference sequence). The chain's CDR3 is CASSLAREETQYF. The DNA of the CDR3 is TGTGCCAGCAGCTTGGCCCGTGAGGAGACCCAGTACTTC.

The rearrangement uses TRBV5-1 and TRBJ1-2; 10 bases are a match to TRBD1. Trimming removed 2 bases from V and 7 bases from J; junction bases left unmatched: 5. CDR1 SGHRS and CDR2 YFSETQ come from the germline V gene. The CDR3 sequence is 14 residues long. CDR3 DNA: TGCGCCAGCAGCTTTGACAGGGGGCCTTCTGGCTACACCTTC. Its translation is CASSFDRGPSGYTF.

This clone was observed a single time. The chain uses TRBV19 and TRBJ1-1; D is possibly TRBD1 (6 bases). The germline V and J ends were trimmed by 7 bases and 5 bases, with 14 bases remaining between them. CDR3 length: 13 amino acids. CDR1 and CDR2 (germline): LNHDA, SQIVND (reference sequence). The CDR3 bases are TGTGCCAGTACCCCATTGGGGGCAACTGAAGCTTTCTTT. This encodes CASTPLGATEAFF.

The chain carries TRBV6-5 and TRBJ2-2; D possibly corresponds to TRBD1 (6 bases). The germline CDR1 and CDR2 sequences are MNHEY and SVGAGI. The CDR3 loop spans 15 amino acids. V was trimmed by 6 bases and J by 3 bases, leaving 14 bases between them. This CDR3 reads CASSLRGSYTGELFF. The DNA for the CDR3 is TGTGCCAGCAGCCTCAGGGGCTCCTACACCGGGGAGCTGTTTTTT.

This clone showed up just a few times. The rearrangement links TRBV5-1 to TRBJ1-6; D uncertain. CDR1 is SGHRS, CDR2 YFSETQ, per germline. The CDR3 covers 12 residues. V was shortened by 4 bases and J by 6 bases, with 5 bases between the two germline ends. CDR3 loop: CASSNANSPLHF. The CDR3 DNA follows: TGCGCCAGCAGCAACGCTAATTCACCCCTCCACTTT. Combining the CDR3 with reference TRBV5-1 and TRBJ1-6 gives the whole variable domain KAGVTQTPRYLIKTRGQQVTLSCSPISGHRSVSWYQQTPGQGLQFLFEYFSETQRNKGNFPGRFSGRQFSNSRSEMNVSTLELGDSALYLCASSNANSPLHFGNGTRLTVT.

J is TRBJ2-7 and V is TRBV10-1, with TRBD2 matching over 7 bases. This CDR3 has 14 residues. Looked up from germline, CDR1 is WNHNN and CDR2 is SYGVQD (reference sequence). J was trimmed by 4 bases and V by 5 bases; bases with no gene match: 8. CDR3: CASSRSSGAYEQYF. The CDR3 DNA sequence: TGCGCCAGCAGTCGGTCCAGCGGGGCTTACGAGCAGTACTTC.

The rearrangement uses TRBV18 and TRBJ2-7, with a tentative D call TRBD2 (7 bases). V was shortened by 2 bases and J by 5 bases, with 10 bases between the two germline ends. The CDR3 has 13 residues. CDR1 and CDR2 from the germline V gene are KGHSH and LQKENI. The CDR3 bases are TGTGCCAGCTCACCAAGGGGGGGCCACGAGCAGTACTTC. Its translation: CASSPRGGHEQYF.

J is TRBJ2-1 and V is TRBV18; no definite D call. The CDR3 loop spans 15 amino acids. The germline CDR1 and CDR2 sequences are KGHSH and LQKENI. Trimming shortened V by 2 bases and J by 0 bases, and 8 bases separated the two germline ends. The CDR3 protein is CASSPGYSSYNEQFF. The CDR3 DNA is TGTGCCAGCTCACCAGGGTACAGCTCCTACAATGAGCAGTTCTTC.

The V and J genes are TRBV5-6 and TRBJ1-3; no definite D call. V lost 0 bases and J lost 0, with 7 bases in between. CDR3 length equals 15 residues. Germline assignment: CDR1 SGHDT and CDR2 YYEEEE. The CDR3 bases are TGTGCCAGCAGCTTGGCGGGAGCCTCTGGAAACACCATATATTTT. It specifies CASSLAGASGNTIYF.

This rearrangement joins TRBV7-9 to TRBJ2-5; 7 nucleotides match TRBD2. Germline assignment: CDR1 SEHNR and CDR2 FQNEAQ (reference sequence). This CDR3 is 17 amino acids long. The trim removed 3 bases at V and 5 bases at J, leaving 15 bases unmatched. CDR3 in amino acids: CASSFVRAGIIKETQYF. DNA of the CDR3: TGTGCCAGCAGCTTCGTACGAGCGGGGATCATAAAGGAGACCCAGTACTTC. Complete variable domain (other parts from reference TRBV7-9 and TRBJ2-5): DTGVSQNPRHKITKRGQNVTFRCDPISEHNRLYWYRQTLGQGPEFLTYFQNEAQLEKSRLLSDRFSAERPKGSFSTLEIQRTEQGDSAMYLCASSFVRAGIIKETQYFGPGTRLLVL.